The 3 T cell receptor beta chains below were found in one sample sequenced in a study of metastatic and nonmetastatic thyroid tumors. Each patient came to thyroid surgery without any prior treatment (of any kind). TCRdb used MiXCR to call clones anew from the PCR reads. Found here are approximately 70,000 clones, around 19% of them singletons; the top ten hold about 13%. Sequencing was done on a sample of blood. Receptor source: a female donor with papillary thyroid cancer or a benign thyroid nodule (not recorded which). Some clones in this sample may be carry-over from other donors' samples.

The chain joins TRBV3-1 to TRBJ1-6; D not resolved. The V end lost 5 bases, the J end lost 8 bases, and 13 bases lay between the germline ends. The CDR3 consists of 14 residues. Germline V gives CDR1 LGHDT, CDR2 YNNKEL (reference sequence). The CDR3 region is CASSYQEYDSPLHF. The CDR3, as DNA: TGTGCCAGCAGCTACCAGGAATACGATTCACCCCTCCACTTT.

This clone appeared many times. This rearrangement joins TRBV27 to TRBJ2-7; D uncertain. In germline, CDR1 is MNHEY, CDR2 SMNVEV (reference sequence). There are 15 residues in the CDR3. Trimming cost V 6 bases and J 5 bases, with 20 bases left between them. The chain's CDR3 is CASRKARRTGDEQYF. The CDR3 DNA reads TGTGCCAGCAGAAAAGCCAGGAGAACGGGCGACGAGCAGTACTTC.

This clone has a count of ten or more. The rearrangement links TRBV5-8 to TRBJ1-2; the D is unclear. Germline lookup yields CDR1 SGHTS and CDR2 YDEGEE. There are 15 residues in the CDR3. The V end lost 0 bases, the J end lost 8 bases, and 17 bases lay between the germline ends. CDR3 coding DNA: TGTGCCAGCAGCTTGGCCTGGCGGGAAACAGAGGGCTACACCTTC. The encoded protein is CASSLAWRETEGYTF.